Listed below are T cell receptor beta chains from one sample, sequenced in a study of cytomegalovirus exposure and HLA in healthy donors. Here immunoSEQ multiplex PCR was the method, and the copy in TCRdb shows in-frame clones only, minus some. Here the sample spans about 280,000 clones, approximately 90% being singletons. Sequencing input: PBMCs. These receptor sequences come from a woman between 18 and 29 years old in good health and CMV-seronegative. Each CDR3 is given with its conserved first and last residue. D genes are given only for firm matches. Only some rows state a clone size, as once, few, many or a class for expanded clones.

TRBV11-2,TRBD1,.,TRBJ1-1,CASSLLIRTGGNTEAFF,TGTGCCAGCAGCCTCCTGATCCGTACAGGGGGCAACACTGAAGCTTTCTTT
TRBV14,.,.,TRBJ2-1,CASSQGGWGELGYNEQFF,TGTGCCAGCAGCCAAGGGGGGTGGGGGGAGTTGGGCTACAATGAGCAGTTCTTC
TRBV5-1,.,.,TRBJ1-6,CASSDLVQANSPLHF,TGCGCCAGCAGCGACCTGGTCCAGGCCAATTCACCCCTCCACTTT
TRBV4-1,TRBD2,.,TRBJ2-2,CASSQAGGEGKDVGELFF,TGCGCCAGCAGCCAAGCCGGGGGGGAAGGGAAGGACGTTGGGGAGCTGTTTTTT
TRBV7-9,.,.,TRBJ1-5,CSSSLYQPQHF,TGTTCCAGCAGCCTTTATCAGCCCCAGCATTTT
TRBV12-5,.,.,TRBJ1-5,CASGLVPGIGNQPQHF,TGTGCTAGTGGTTTGGTACCGGGTATCGGGAATCAGCCCCAGCATTTT
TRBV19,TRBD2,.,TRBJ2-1,CASSIAGGPTEQFF,TGTGCCAGTAGTATAGCGGGGGGGCCTACTGAGCAGTTCTTC
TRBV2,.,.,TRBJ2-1,CASAATISFDEQFF,TGTGCCAGCGCAGCGACTATATCTTTCGATGAGCAGTTCTTC
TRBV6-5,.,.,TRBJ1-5,CASSKGDPNQPQHF,TGTGCCAGCAGTAAGGGGGACCCAAATCAGCCCCAGCATTTT
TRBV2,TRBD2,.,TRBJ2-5,CASSENGGAQETQYF,TGTGCCAGCAGTGAAAACGGGGGGGCCCAAGAGACCCAGTACTTC
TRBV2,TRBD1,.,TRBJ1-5,CASSITWDRLSNQPQHF,TGTGCCAGCAGTATTACCTGGGACAGACTTAGCAATCAGCCCCAGCATTTT
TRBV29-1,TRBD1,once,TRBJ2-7,CSVRGRDRVYEQYF,TGCAGCGTCCGAGGGAGGGACAGGGTGTACGAGCAGTACTTC
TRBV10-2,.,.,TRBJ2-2,CASRGQLANTGELFF,TGCGCCAGCAGAGGACAGTTGGCGAACACCGGGGAGCTGTTTTTT
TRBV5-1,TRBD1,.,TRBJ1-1,CASSVPGQPNTEAFF,TGCGCCAGCAGCGTACCGGGACAGCCGAACACTGAAGCTTTCTTT
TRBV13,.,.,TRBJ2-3,CASSASLEVEADTQYF,TGTGCCAGCAGCGCATCTCTAGAAGTGGAGGCAGATACGCAGTATTTT
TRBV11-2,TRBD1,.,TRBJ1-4,CASSRTGGEGGRDEKLFF,TGTGCCAGCAGCCGGACAGGGGGCGAGGGTGGGAGGGATGAAAAACTGTTTTTT
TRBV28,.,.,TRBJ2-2,CASLNTLGGELFF,TGTGCCAGCCTGAACACCCTAGGTGGGGAGCTGTTTTTT
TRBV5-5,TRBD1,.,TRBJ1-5,CASSSRTGGNQPQHF,TGTGCCAGCAGCTCCCGGACAGGGGGCAATCAGCCCCAGCATTTT
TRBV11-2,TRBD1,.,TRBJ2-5,CASSPGQRKETQYF,TGTGCCAGCAGCCCGGGACAGCGGAAAGAGACCCAGTACTTC
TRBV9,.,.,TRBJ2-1,CASGGRENNEQFF,TGTGCCAGCGGAGGACGAGAGAACAATGAGCAGTTCTTC
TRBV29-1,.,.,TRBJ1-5,CSVGDTQNQPQHF,TGCAGCGTTGGGGACACTCAAAATCAGCCCCAGCATTTT
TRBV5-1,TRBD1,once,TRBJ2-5,CASRPPYRGIQETQYF,TGCGCCAGCAGACCGCCGTACAGGGGGATCCAAGAGACCCAGTACTTC
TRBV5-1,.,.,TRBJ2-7,CASSLAGVFEQYF,TGCGCCAGCAGCTTGGCGGGAGTTTTCGAGCAGTACTTC
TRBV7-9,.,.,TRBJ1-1,CASSPKGGVSNTEAFF,TGTGCCAGCAGCCCCAAGGGGGGGGTATCCAACACTGAAGCTTTCTTT
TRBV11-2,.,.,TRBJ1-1,CASSLDRLGGGSTEAFF,TGTGCCAGCAGCTTGGACCGATTGGGGGGGGGCAGTACTGAAGCTTTCTTT
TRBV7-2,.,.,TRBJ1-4,CASSRDRPNEKLFF,TGTGCCAGCAGCCGCGACAGGCCTAATGAAAAACTGTTTTTT
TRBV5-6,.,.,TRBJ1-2,CASSFQQNYYGYTF,TGTGCCAGCAGCTTCCAACAGAATTACTATGGCTACACCTTC
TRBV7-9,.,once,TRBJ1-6,CASSVRGSSYNSPPHF,TGTGCCAGCAGCGTGCGAGGGAGCTCCTATAATTCACCCCCCCACTTT
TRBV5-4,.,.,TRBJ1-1,CASSLAGFNTEAFF,TGTGCCAGCAGCCTGGCAGGGTTTAACACTGAAGCTTTCTTT
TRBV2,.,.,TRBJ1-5,CASSESGYSNQPQHF,TGTGCCAGCAGTGAATCAGGCTATAGCAATCAGCCCCAGCATTTT
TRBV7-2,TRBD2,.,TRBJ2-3,CASSSPSGLAASTDTQYF,TGTGCCAGCAGCTCCCCCTCCGGACTAGCGGCTAGCACAGATACGCAGTATTTT
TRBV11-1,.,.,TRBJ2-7,CASSLRGRAYEQYF,TGTGCCAGCAGCTTAAGGGGCAGAGCCTACGAGCAGTACTTC
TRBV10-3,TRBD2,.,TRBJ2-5,CAISAAGGRGRETQYF,TGTGCCATCAGTGCGGCGGGGGGCCGGGGGAGAGAGACCCAGTACTTC
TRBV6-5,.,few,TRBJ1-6,CASGRQKANSPLHF,TGTGCCAGCGGCAGACAGAAAGCAAATTCACCCCTCCACTTT
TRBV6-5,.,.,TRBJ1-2,CASSGAGLVGGYTF,TGTGCCAGCAGTGGTGCCGGGTTGGTCGGTGGCTACACCTTC
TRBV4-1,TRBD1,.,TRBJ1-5,CASSQDGIDRGRNQPQHF,TGCGCCAGCAGCCAAGATGGGATCGACAGGGGACGCAATCAGCCCCAGCATTTT
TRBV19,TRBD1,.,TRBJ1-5,CASNDFRGLGQPQHF,TGTGCCAGTAATGATTTCAGGGGGCTAGGACAGCCCCAGCATTTT
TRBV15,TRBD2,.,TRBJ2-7,CATSESGGLNEQYF,TGTGCCACCTCGGAAAGCGGGGGGTTGAACGAGCAGTACTTC